Below, 30 T cell receptor beta chains from the same sample are listed, as sequenced in a study of CD8+CD57+ T cells in acquired aplastic anemia. Researchers used genomic DNA as the template to profile TCR beta VDJ and CDR3. TCRdb recomputed calls from the reads with MiXCR, one row per CDR3 protein. The sample lists about 180,000 distinct CDR3 sequences; around half were seen once. Sequencing involved patients with CD8+CD57+ cell expansion previously shown by flow cytometry. The specimen was sorted CD4+, CD8+, or CD8+CD57+ T cells (not recorded which) from PBMCs. These receptors originate from a human donor with aplastic anemia.

CDR3 amino acids: CASRASAGPSNSPLHF. Here the CDR3 DNA reads TGTGCCAGCAGAGCGAGTGCAGGACCATCTAATTCACCCCTCCACTTT. The rearrangement links TRBV2 to TRBJ1-6, with D hard to call. The ends were cut back, 6 bases at V and 6 bases at J, with 18 bases in the middle. This CDR3 contains 16 residues. The germline gives CDR1 SNHLY, CDR2 FYNNEI. Full variable domain (remainder filled in from reference TRBV2 and TRBJ1-6): EPEVTQTPSHQVTQMGQEVILRCVPISNHLYFYWYRQILGQKVEFLVSFYNNEISEKSEIFDDQFSVERPDGSNFTLKIRSTKLEDSAMYFCASRASAGPSNSPLHFGNGTRLTVT.

In this sample, this clonotype turned up a few times. The chain employs TRBV7-2 and TRBJ1-1, with D perhaps matching TRBD1 (5 bases). Germline V CDR1 and CDR2: SGHTA, FQGNSA. Trimming removed 0 bases at V and 5 bases at J, with 10 bases between. The CDR3 is 14 residues long. In DNA, the CDR3 is TGTGCCAGCAGCTTAGCGTTAGGGACGACTGAAGCTTTCTTT. Protein product: CASSLALGTTEAFF.

In the case of this clonotype: At one end, the junction sequence differs from germline, possibly due to a read error. The rearrangement uses TRBV6-1 and TRBJ2-7; TRBD2 agrees at 7 bases. Germline CDR1 and CDR2: MNHNS and SASEGT. This CDR3 comprises 14 residues. As DNA, the CDR3 is TGTGCCAGCAGCCTGGGCATGGGGGACTACGAGCAGCACTTC. It codes for CASSLGMGDYEQHF.

This clonotype was seen many times. This chain links TRBV7-2 with TRBJ1-1; 7 bases agree with TRBD1. V lost 5 bases, J lost 4 bases, and 10 bases stayed unmatched. The V gene's germline CDR1 is SGHTA and CDR2 FQGNSA. This CDR3 is built from 15 residues. The CDR3 loop is CASSPYQGGGTEAFF. In DNA, the CDR3 is TGTGCCAGCAGCCCCTACCAGGGGGGCGGCACTGAAGCTTTCTTT.

The chain carries TRBV19 and TRBJ1-5; D possibly corresponds to TRBD1 (6 bases). In germline, CDR1 is LNHDA, CDR2 SQIVND (reference sequence). The CDR3 spans 14 residues. V shed 6 bases and J shed 7 bases, with 16 bases lying between them. CDR3 region: CASSPTGWTQPQHF. Written as DNA, the CDR3 is TGTGCCAGTAGCCCTACAGGGTGGACGCAGCCCCAGCATTTT.

The chain recombines TRBV15 with TRBJ2-5, with 11 bases that match TRBD1. V dropped 0 bases and J dropped 4; count of bases not matched to a gene: 4. Germline lookup yields CDR1 LNHNV and CDR2 YYDKDF (reference sequence). This CDR3 is 16 amino acids long. DNA of the CDR3: TGTGCCACCAGCAGAGATTTGGACAGGGGGCGAGAGACCCAGTACTTC. Its protein product is CATSRDLDRGRETQYF.

This clonotype came up many times. The chain uses TRBV5-1 and TRBJ2-1; D may be TRBD2 (6 bases). This CDR3 comprises 12 residues. V was pared by 5 bases and J by 9 bases, with 12 bases between. Per the germline V gene, CDR1 is SGHRS and CDR2 is YFSETQ. The CDR3 DNA reads as TGCGCCAGCAGGAATCCCGGGGGTGAGCAGTTCTTC. Protein product: CASRNPGGEQFF.

The chain joins TRBV15 to TRBJ2-2, with D hard to call. The CDR3 spans 16 residues. Germline V gene lookup returns CDR1 LNHNV and CDR2 YYDKDF (reference sequence). Deletions cut 0 bases from V and 5 bases from J, with 13 bases between. CDR3 nucleotides: TGTGCCACCAGCAGAGAATTCGGCACGGCAACCGGGGAGCTGTTTTTT. Translated, it gives CATSREFGTATGELFF.

The rearrangement uses TRBV20-1 and TRBJ1-1, with 8 bases fitting TRBD1. Germline CDR1 DFQATT, CDR2 SNEGSKA (reference sequence). CDR3 length equals 15 residues. With 4 bases clipped from V and 0 bases from J, the junction kept 7 bases outside the gene matches. CDR3 bases: TGCAGTGCTAAAGACAGGGGTCGAGTGAACACTGAAGCTTTCTTT. Its protein product is CSAKDRGRVNTEAFF.

The CDR3 DNA sequence: TGCGCCAGCAGCTTGGCGCTCCCCGACAGGGTATCCACAGATACGCAGTATTTT. This codes for CASSLALPDRVSTDTQYF. The gene calls are TRBV5-1 and TRBJ2-3; 7 bases line up with TRBD1. CDR1 SGHRS and CDR2 YFSETQ come from the germline V gene. The V gene end was trimmed by 0 bases and the J gene end by 2 bases; junction bases not matched to a gene: 12. This CDR3 is built from 18 residues.

A word on this clonotype: A read error may account for a junction end that differs from germline. The V and J genes are TRBV7-9 and TRBJ2-5; TRBD2 matches at 7 bases. Germline-derived CDR1 and CDR2 are SEHNR and FQNEAQ (reference sequence). The CDR3 covers 15 residues. In DNA form, the CDR3 reads TGTGCCAGCAGCTCAACGGGACTATACCAAGAGACCCAGCACTTC. Protein product: CASSSTGLYQETQHF.

V and J are TRBV2 and TRBJ1-2; D call uncertain. Germline assignment: CDR1 SNHLY and CDR2 FYNNEI. Trimming stripped 10 bases from V and 3 bases from J, with 15 bases between. This CDR3 region has 13 residues. DNA of the CDR3: TGTGCCAACCCGGACGGTGCTGACTATGGCTACACCTTC. Translating gives CANPDGADYGYTF.

The V call is TRBV7-3, the J call TRBJ2-5; D perhaps matches TRBD1 (6 bases). V was cut by 5 bases and J by 3 bases, with 10 bases left in between. The CDR3 is 13 amino acids. Germline V gene sequence: CDR1 SGHTA, CDR2 FQGTGA. CDR3 coding DNA: TGTGCCAGCAGCATTAGGACAGAAGAGACCCAGTACTTC. It codes for CASSIRTEETQYF.

CDR3 region: CASSLGQGTYNEQFF. CDR3 DNA: TGTGCCAGCAGCCTCGGACAGGGGACCTACAATGAGCAGTTCTTC. V is TRBV14 and J is TRBJ2-1; 9 positions agree with TRBD1. Trimming removed 4 bases from V and 2 bases from J; junction bases left unmatched: 3. The CDR3 extends over 15 amino acids. In germline, CDR1 is SGHDN, CDR2 FVKESK.

CDR3 amino acids: CAISQEGSYGYTF. In nucleotides, the CDR3 is TGTGCCATCAGCCAGGAGGGATCGTATGGCTACACCTTC. The chain has TRBV10-3 and TRBJ1-2, with D unclear. CDR3 length equals 13 residues. V was cut by 6 bases and J by 5 bases, with 13 bases left in between. CDR1 and CDR2 from the germline V gene are ENHRY and SYGVKD.

This clonotype was picked up many times. This chain joins TRBV2 and TRBJ2-1; 12 bases agree with TRBD2. CDR3 length equals 17 residues. Trimming at V came to 7 bases and at J to 0 bases, leaving 7 bases not matched to a gene. Germline V gene lookup returns CDR1 SNHLY and CDR2 FYNNEI. The CDR3 loop reads CASKASGGGSSYNEQFF. For the CDR3, the DNA is TGTGCCAGCAAGGCTAGCGGGGGGGGTAGCTCCTACAATGAGCAGTTCTTC.

The chain is built from TRBV5-1 and TRBJ2-4, with TRBD2 as a possible D gene (6 bases). From germline, CDR1 is SGHRS and CDR2 YFSETQ. This CDR3 spans 18 amino acids. Trimming removed 0 bases at V and 2 bases at J, with 18 bases between. The CDR3 is CASSLASFGGRSKNIQYF. CDR3 nucleotides: TGCGCCAGCAGCTTGGCCTCGTTCGGGGGTAGGTCCAAAAACATTCAGTACTTC.

This clonotype showed up many times. The rearrangement links TRBV7-8 to TRBJ2-5; D is ambiguous. V was pared by 0 bases and J by 2 bases, with 10 bases between. The germline V gene encodes CDR1 SGHVS and CDR2 FQNEAQ. This CDR3 comprises 15 residues. This chain's CDR3 is CASSLAGSYQETQYF. CDR3 DNA: TGTGCCAGCAGCTTAGCAGGCAGCTATCAAGAGACCCAGTACTTC.

The chain recombines TRBV11-2 with TRBJ2-1; no clear D gene. This CDR3 has 14 amino acids. Germline V lookup: CDR1 SGHAT, CDR2 FQNNGV. The germline V and J ends were trimmed by 8 bases and 3 bases, with 14 bases remaining between them. Here the CDR3 DNA reads TGTGCCAGCGGCGGTGACGGCCGCTACAATGAGCAGTTCTTC. Translating it yields CASGGDGRYNEQFF.

The rearrangement links TRBV27 to TRBJ1-2; D call uncertain. Between the trimmed V and J ends, which lost 3 bases and 7 bases, there was a span of 15 bases. The CDR3 totals 14 residues. CDR1 MNHEY and CDR2 SMNVEV come from the germline V gene (reference sequence). In DNA form, the CDR3 reads TGTGCCAGCAGTTTTGTACCCCACACGGGTGGCTACACCTTC. Its protein product is CASSFVPHTGGYTF.

The J gene is TRBJ2-1, the V gene TRBV24-1; perhaps TRBD1 as D (5 bases). The CDR3 spans 14 residues. The V gene's germline CDR1 is KGHDR and CDR2 SFDVKD. Trimming took off 1 base at V and 12 bases at J, with 15 bases between the two ends. CDR3 nucleotides: TGTGCCACCAGTGATTTTGACCAAAGGGGTTTGCAGTTCTTC. Its protein product is CATSDFDQRGLQFF.

The chain combines TRBV7-2 with TRBJ2-5, with TRBD1 identical over 7 bases. This CDR3 is 13 amino acids long. V lost 5 bases, J lost 5 bases, and 5 bases stayed unmatched. The germline V gene has CDR1 SGHTA and CDR2 FQGNSA. The CDR3 protein is CASSDSTGETQYF. The DNA for the CDR3 is TGTGCCAGCAGCGACTCGACAGGGGAGACCCAGTACTTC. The full variable domain, completed using reference TRBV7-2 and TRBJ2-5, is GAGVSQSPSNKVTEKGKDVELRCDPISGHTALYWYRQSLGQGLEFLIYFQGNSAPDKSGLPSDRFSAERTGGSVSTLTIQRTQQEDSAVYLCASSDSTGETQYFGPGTRLLVL.

The genes are TRBV9 and TRBJ2-7; TRBD1 aligns across 7 bases. J gave up 3 bases and V 0 bases, and 6 bases lay outside the gene matches. Germline CDR1 is SGDLS and CDR2 is YYNGEE. The CDR3 sequence is 15 residues long. DNA for the CDR3: TGTGCCAGCAGCGTAGGGGCAGGGGGAGTCTACGAGCAGTACTTC. This gives the protein CASSVGAGGVYEQYF.

This clonotype was counted a few times. The CDR3 coding sequence is TGTGCCAGCAGTAGGACTAGCGGAAGCACAGATACGCAGTATTTT. Translated: CASSRTSGSTDTQYF. The chain joins TRBV25-1 to TRBJ2-3, with 10 bases matching TRBD2. Looked up from germline, CDR1 is MGHDK and CDR2 is SYGVNS. The V segment lost 5 bases and the J segment 0 bases; nucleotides outside the gene matches: 2. The CDR3 spans 15 residues.

This clonotype was seen ten or more times. The genes are TRBV6-1 and TRBJ1-2; D gene unclear. This CDR3 contains 14 residues. Trimming took 6 bases from V and 7 from J, leaving 18 bases between them. Germline loops: CDR1 MNHNS, CDR2 SASEGT. The CDR3 protein is CASREGILVLGYTF. The CDR3 DNA reads as TGTGCCAGCAGGGAGGGAATTCTGGTGCTTGGCTACACCTTC.

V and J are TRBV6-4 and TRBJ2-1, with TRBD2 matching over 7 bases. There are 14 residues in the CDR3. Looked up from germline, CDR1 is MRHNA and CDR2 is SNTAGT. The V segment lost 4 bases and the J segment 3 bases; nucleotides outside the gene matches: 3. This CDR3 reads CASSAAGDYNEQFF. DNA for the CDR3: TGTGCCAGCAGTGCGGCGGGGGACTACAATGAGCAGTTCTTC.

The rearrangement links TRBV20-1 to TRBJ2-5; 12 bases fit TRBD2. The CDR3 runs to 15 residues. Per germline, CDR1 DFQATT and CDR2 SNEGSKA (reference sequence). The trim removed 0 bases at V and 5 bases at J, leaving 4 bases unmatched. This chain's CDR3 is CSARDSSGGAETQYF. The DNA for the CDR3 is TGCAGTGCTAGAGATTCTAGCGGGGGGGCTGAGACCCAGTACTTC.

Many counts were recorded for this clonotype. In DNA form, the CDR3 reads TGTGCCAGCAGCGGGGACGTCCAAAGCAAGCGGGCTTTCTTT. Translating gives CASSGDVQSKRAFF. V gene TRBV9 combines with J gene TRBJ1-1; possible D gene TRBD1, 5 bases. The ends were cut back, 3 bases at V and 11 bases at J, with 20 bases in the middle. Germline V gives CDR1 SGDLS, CDR2 YYNGEE. The CDR3 spans 14 residues.

This chain uses TRBV6-2 or TRBV6-3 with TRBJ2-5; D is perhaps TRBD1 or TRBD2 (5 bases each). This CDR3 contains 14 residues. V was clipped by 5 bases and J by 9 bases, with 19 bases between them. CDR1 and CDR2 from the germline V gene are MNHEY and SVGEGT. In nucleotides, the CDR3 is TGTGCCAGCAGTGACTGGGGGATCAATCAGCCCCAGTACTTC. Translation gives CASSDWGINQPQYF.

In its sample, this clonotype was seen many times. J is TRBJ2-5 and V is TRBV19; D may be TRBD2 (5 bases). This CDR3 is 13 amino acids long. CDR1 and CDR2 from the germline V gene are LNHDA and SQIVND (reference sequence). Trimming removed 2 bases at V and 2 bases at J, with 6 bases between. The CDR3 DNA follows: TGTGCCAGTAGTATACGCGGGCAAGAGACCCAGTACTTC. Translation gives CASSIRGQETQYF.